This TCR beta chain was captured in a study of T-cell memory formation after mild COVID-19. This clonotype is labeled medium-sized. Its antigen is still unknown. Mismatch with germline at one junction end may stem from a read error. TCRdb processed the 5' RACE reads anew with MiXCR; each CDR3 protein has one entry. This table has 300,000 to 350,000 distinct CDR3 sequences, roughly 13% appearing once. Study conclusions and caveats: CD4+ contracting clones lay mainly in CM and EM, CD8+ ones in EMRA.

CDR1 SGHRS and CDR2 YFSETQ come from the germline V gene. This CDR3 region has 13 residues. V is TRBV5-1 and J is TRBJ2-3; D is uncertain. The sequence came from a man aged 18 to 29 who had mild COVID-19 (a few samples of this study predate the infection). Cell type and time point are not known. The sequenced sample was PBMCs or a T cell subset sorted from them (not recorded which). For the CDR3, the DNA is TGTGCCAGCAGTTTGACTAGCACAGATACGCAGTATTTT. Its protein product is CASSLTSTDTQYF. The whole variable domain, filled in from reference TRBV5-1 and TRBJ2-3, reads KAGVTQTPRYLIKTRGQQVTLSCSPISGHRSVSWYQQTPGQGLQFLFEYFSETQRNKGNFPGRFSGRQFSNSRSEMNVSTLELGDSALYLCASSLTSTDTQYFGPGTRLTVL.